One sample yielded the 26 T cell receptor beta chains listed below, sequenced in a study of blood T cell repertoires in COVID-19. The repertoire was sequenced with immunoSEQ multiplex PCR; TCRdb's copy has only in-frame clones and lacks some. The sample contains about 82,000 clones, about four fifths of which appear only once. Sequenced material: peripheral blood. These receptors originate from a man in his fifties with active or convalescent COVID-19.

The chain uses TRBV5-4 and TRBJ2-7, with D possibly TRBD2 on 7 matching bases. The V gene's germline CDR1 is SGHNT and CDR2 YYREEE (reference sequence). Trimming took off 4 bases at V and 2 bases at J, with 19 bases between the two ends. The CDR3 is made up of 16 amino acids. The CDR3 spells CASSPAGAGVTYEQYF. The CDR3 DNA reads as TGTGCCAGCAGCCCCGCGGGGGCGGGGGTGACCTACGAGCAGTACTTC.

This clone was seen a single time. The V call is TRBV24-1, the J call TRBJ2-3; maybe TRBD1 (6 bases). Germline lookup yields CDR1 KGHDR and CDR2 SFDVKD. Trimming took off 4 bases at V and 0 bases at J, with 13 bases between the two ends. This CDR3 has 16 residues. The CDR3 bases are TGTGCCACCAGTGACACGCGGACAGCTAGCACAGATACGCAGTATTTT. This translates into CATSDTRTASTDTQYF.

V is TRBV29-1 and J is TRBJ2-5; D perhaps matches TRBD1 (7 bases). Germline V CDR1 and CDR2: SQVTM, ANQGSEA. This CDR3 spans 13 amino acids. V lost 6 bases and J 2 bases, leaving 13 bases between the germline ends. CDR3 region: CSVAGQLQETQYF. For the CDR3, the DNA is TGCAGCGTGGCGGGACAGTTACAAGAGACCCAGTACTTC.

In its sample, this clone was seen once. The chain uses TRBV19 and TRBJ2-7; 9 bases agree with TRBD1. Germline CDR1 reads LNHDA; CDR2 reads SQIVND (reference sequence). V shed 4 bases and J 5 bases; nucleotides not matched to a gene: 6. This CDR3 has 14 amino acids. CDR3 DNA sequence: TGTGCCAGTAGTACGGGGACAGGGATTAACGAGCAGTACTTC. Encoded protein: CASSTGTGINEQYF.

This sequence joins TRBV5-1 and TRBJ1-4; the D is unclear. This CDR3 contains 14 residues. The V end lost 5 bases, the J end lost 4 bases, and 12 bases lay between the germline ends. Germline V gives CDR1 SGHRS, CDR2 YFSETQ. CDR3 region: CASRLQPSNEKLFF. The CDR3, as DNA: TGCGCCAGCAGACTTCAGCCTAGTAATGAAAAACTGTTTTTT.

This clone was found a few times. The rearrangement joins TRBV20-1 to TRBJ1-4; 7 nucleotides match TRBD1. V was pared by 3 bases and J by 3 bases, with 4 bases of the junction left unmatched. The CDR3 spans 14 residues. In germline, CDR1 is DFQATT, CDR2 SNEGSKA (reference sequence). CDR3 sequence reads: CSASRGGPNEKLFF. The CDR3 coding sequence is TGCAGTGCTAGTAGAGGGGGCCCTAATGAAAAACTGTTTTTT.

The chain joins TRBV19 to TRBJ1-2, with no clear D. This CDR3 comprises 16 residues. V lost 3 bases and J 5 bases, leaving 19 bases between the germline ends. CDR1 is LNHDA, CDR2 SQIVND, per germline (reference sequence). The chain's CDR3 is CASSIWVQTNYYGYTF. CDR3 sequence (DNA): TGTGCCAGTAGTATTTGGGTGCAGACTAACTATTATGGCTACACCTTC.

The rearrangement uses TRBV28 and TRBJ2-2; perhaps TRBD1 as D (5 bases). Looked up from germline, CDR1 is MDHEN and CDR2 is SYDVKM. Trimming pared 5 bases from V and 6 bases from J, leaving 13 bases between. This CDR3 has 14 amino acids. This CDR3 reads CASSIQGFSGELFF. Written as DNA, the CDR3 is TGTGCCAGCAGTATTCAGGGTTTCTCCGGGGAGCTGTTTTTT.

V usage is TRBV2 and J usage is TRBJ2-1; TRBD2 aligns across 9 bases. The CDR3 length is 15 residues. V gave up 7 bases and J gave up 7 bases; unmatched junction bases: 11. The V gene's germline CDR1 is SNHLY and CDR2 FYNNEI. CDR3 sequence reads: CASNGGGGAWNEQFF. In DNA form, the CDR3 reads TGTGCCAGCAATGGCGGCGGGGGGGCCTGGAATGAGCAGTTCTTC. Full variable domain (outside the CDR3, taken from reference TRBV2 and TRBJ2-1): EPEVTQTPSHQVTQMGQEVILRCVPISNHLYFYWYRQILGQKVEFLVSFYNNEISEKSEIFDDQFSVERPDGSNFTLKIRSTKLEDSAMYFCASNGGGGAWNEQFFGPGTRLTVL.

The rearrangement uses TRBV18 and TRBJ2-1; the D gene is possibly TRBD1 (6 bases). V dropped 0 bases and J dropped 5 bases, with 11 bases sitting between them. Germline CDR1 reads KGHSH; CDR2 reads LQKENI. The CDR3 spans 15 residues. In DNA, the CDR3 is TGTGCCAGCTCACCACCGGCGCAGGGGAACAATGAGCAGTTCTTC. It specifies CASSPPAQGNNEQFF.

The chain has TRBV3-1 (or the pseudogene TRBV3-2) and TRBJ1-1, with D possibly TRBD1 on 6 matching bases. Germline-derived CDR1 and CDR2 are LGHDT and YNNKEL (reference sequence). V was trimmed by 2 bases and J by 0 bases, leaving 7 bases between them. The CDR3 totals 14 residues. The CDR3 loop reads CASSQQGMNTEAFF. The CDR3, as DNA: TGTGCCAGCAGCCAACAGGGGATGAACACTGAAGCTTTCTTT.

The V gene is TRBV24-1, the J gene TRBJ2-3; no clear D gene. There are 15 residues in the CDR3. From germline, CDR1 is KGHDR and CDR2 SFDVKD. The germline V and J ends were trimmed by 0 bases and 3 bases, with 9 bases remaining between them. The CDR3 DNA follows: TGTGCCACCAGTGATTTGCGTCCAGGAACAGATACGCAGTATTTT. Amino acids: CATSDLRPGTDTQYF.

Here the CDR3 reads CASRRGVRGNTIYF. In DNA, the CDR3 is TGTGCCAGCAGGCGGGGGGTGCGAGGAAACACCATATATTTT. V usage is TRBV28 and J usage is TRBJ1-3; D possibly corresponds to TRBD1 (5 bases). CDR1 and CDR2 (germline): MDHEN, SYDVKM. The CDR3 totals 14 residues. The V and J ends lost 6 bases and 4 bases respectively, with 13 bases between them.

V usage is TRBV28 and J usage is TRBJ1-2; TRBD1 matches at 7 bases. The V gene end was trimmed by 5 bases and the J gene end by 7 bases; junction bases not matched to a gene: 16. The CDR3 spans 16 residues. Per germline, CDR1 MDHEN and CDR2 SYDVKM. Here the CDR3 reads CASSTTSGQLLGGYTF. CDR3 DNA sequence: TGTGCCAGCAGTACAACCTCGGGACAGCTACTCGGTGGCTACACCTTC.

V is TRBV24-1 and J is TRBJ2-3; 7 bases are shared with TRBD1. CDR1 is KGHDR and CDR2 is SFDVKD in the germline V gene. After removal of 7 bases from V and 5 bases from J, the junction contained 5 bases not matched to a gene. This CDR3 spans 13 amino acids. CDR3 sequence reads: CATRTGAGDTQYF. The CDR3 DNA follows: TGTGCCACCAGAACAGGGGCAGGAGATACGCAGTATTTT.

The chain links TRBV7-9 to TRBJ2-7; weak D call: TRBD1 (7 bases). This CDR3 has 14 amino acids. Per the germline V gene, CDR1 is SEHNR and CDR2 is FQNEAQ (reference sequence). V was pared by 4 bases and J by 9 bases, with 19 bases between. DNA for the CDR3: TGTGCCAGCAGCTCTAGTGGCGGGACAGAGGGGCAGTACTTC. The encoded protein is CASSSSGGTEGQYF.

The J gene is TRBJ1-4, the V gene TRBV2; no clear D gene. V lost 6 bases, J lost 0 bases, and 11 bases lay in between. The CDR3 spans 15 residues. Germline CDR1 reads SNHLY; CDR2 reads FYNNEI. The CDR3 region is CASSPLGATNEKLFF. CDR3 DNA sequence: TGTGCCAGCAGCCCCCTCGGGGCAACTAATGAAAAACTGTTTTTT.

This chain connects TRBV19 to TRBJ1-1; D is possibly TRBD1 (6 bases). CDR3 size: 15 residues. Germline V CDR1 and CDR2: LNHDA, SQIVND (reference sequence). With 6 bases removed from V and 0 bases from J, the gap between germline ends came to 14 bases. The CDR3 DNA follows: TGTGCCAGTAGGGGGGGGCGACGCATGAACACTGAAGCTTTCTTT. Translating gives CASRGGRRMNTEAFF.

The gene calls are TRBV15 and TRBJ1-2, with 7 bases lining up with TRBD1. J gave up 7 bases and V 4 bases, and 9 bases lay outside the gene matches. The CDR3 extends over 14 amino acids. Germline assignment: CDR1 LNHNV and CDR2 YYDKDF (reference sequence). CDR3 sequence: CATSIDRVPSGYTF. CDR3 nucleotide sequence: TGTGCCACCAGCATAGACAGGGTACCGAGTGGCTACACCTTC.

This chain uses TRBV29-1 with TRBJ2-5; TRBD1 aligns across 9 bases. This CDR3 is 12 amino acids long. Looked up from germline, CDR1 is SQVTM and CDR2 is ANQGSEA. V lost 4 bases and J lost 7; bases outside the gene matches: 4. CDR3: CSVGGDRATQYF. Here the CDR3 DNA reads TGCAGCGTTGGGGGGGACAGGGCGACCCAGTACTTC.

This rearrangement joins TRBV6-5 to TRBJ2-1, with D perhaps matching TRBD1 (6 bases). Germline V gene data show CDR1 as MNHEY and CDR2 as SVGAGI. This CDR3 comprises 15 residues. Trimming left V 5 bases short and J 5 bases short, with 16 bases between. CDR3 in DNA: TGTGCCAGCAGTATCCCAGGGACATTCCACAATGAGCAGTTCTTC. Its protein product is CASSIPGTFHNEQFF.

This clone has more than one count but fewer than ten. The V and J genes are TRBV18 and TRBJ1-5; D not resolved. CDR3 length: 14 residues. Germline V CDR1 and CDR2: KGHSH, LQKENI. V lost 2 bases and J 3 bases, leaving 8 bases between the germline ends. Here the CDR3 reads CASSPRQDNQPQHF. In DNA, the CDR3 is TGTGCCAGCTCACCAAGACAAGACAATCAGCCCCAGCATTTT. Based on the CDR3 plus reference TRBV18 and TRBJ1-5, the full variable domain is NAGVMQNPRHLVRRRGQEARLRCSPMKGHSHVYWYRQLPEEGLKFMVYLQKENIIDESGMPKERFSAEFPKEGPSILRIQQVVRGDSAAYFCASSPRQDNQPQHFGDGTRLSIL.

This chain links TRBV24-1 with TRBJ1-5, with 8 bases identical to TRBD1. CDR3 size: 13 residues. J was trimmed by 4 bases and V by 12 bases; bases with no gene match: 7. Germline-derived CDR1 and CDR2 are KGHDR and SFDVKD. The CDR3 bases are TGTGCCGCGGGCGACAGGGGTAATCAGCCCCAGCATTTT. This sequence encodes CAAGDRGNQPQHF.

The J gene is TRBJ2-3, the V gene TRBV5-4, with TRBD2 matching 10 bases. V dropped 0 bases and J dropped 2; count of bases not matched to a gene: 6. In germline, CDR1 is SGHNT, CDR2 YYREEE (reference sequence). CDR3 length: 17 amino acids. The CDR3, as DNA: TGTGCCAGCAGCTTGGCGGGCCTAGCGGGGGACACAGATACGCAGTATTTT. It is translated as CASSLAGLAGDTDTQYF.

The chain is built from TRBV10-1 and TRBJ2-1, with 11 positions matching TRBD1. The V gene end was trimmed by 2 bases and the J gene end by 6 bases; junction bases not matched to a gene: 3. Per the germline V gene, CDR1 is WNHNN and CDR2 is SYGVQD (reference sequence). The CDR3 covers 15 residues. The CDR3 protein is CASSEGQGAANEQFF. CDR3 coding DNA: TGCGCCAGCAGTGAGGGACAGGGGGCCGCCAATGAGCAGTTCTTC.

V is TRBV30 and J is TRBJ2-1; 9 positions agree with TRBD1. J lost 9 bases, V lost 3 bases, and 6 bases had no gene match. The germline CDR1 and CDR2 sequences are GTSNPN and SVGIG (reference sequence). CDR3 length: 13 amino acids. DNA of the CDR3: TGTGCCTGGAGCCAGGACAGGGGAGGTGAGCAGTTCTTC. It specifies CAWSQDRGGEQFF. Complete variable domain (other parts from reference TRBV30 and TRBJ2-1): SQTIHQWPATLVQPVGSPLSLECTVEGTSNPNLYWYRQAAGRGLQLLFYSVGIGQISSEVPQNLSASRPQDRQFILSSKKLLLSDSGFYLCAWSQDRGGEQFFGPGTRLTVL.